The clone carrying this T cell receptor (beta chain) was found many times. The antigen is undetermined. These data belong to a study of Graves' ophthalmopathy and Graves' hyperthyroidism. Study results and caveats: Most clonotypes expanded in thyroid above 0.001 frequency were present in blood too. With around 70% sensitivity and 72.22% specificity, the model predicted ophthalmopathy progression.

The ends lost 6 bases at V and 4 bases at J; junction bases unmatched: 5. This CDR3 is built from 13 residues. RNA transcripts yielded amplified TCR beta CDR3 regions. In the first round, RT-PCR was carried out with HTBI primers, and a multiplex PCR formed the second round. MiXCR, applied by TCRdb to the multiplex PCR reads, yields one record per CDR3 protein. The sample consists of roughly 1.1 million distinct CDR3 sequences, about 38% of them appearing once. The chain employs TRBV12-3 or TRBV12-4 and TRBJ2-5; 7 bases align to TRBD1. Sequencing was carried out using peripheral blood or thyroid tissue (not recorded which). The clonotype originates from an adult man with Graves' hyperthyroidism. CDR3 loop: CASRRAGGETQYF. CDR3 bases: TGTGCCAGCAGGAGGGCAGGGGGAGAGACCCAGTACTTC.